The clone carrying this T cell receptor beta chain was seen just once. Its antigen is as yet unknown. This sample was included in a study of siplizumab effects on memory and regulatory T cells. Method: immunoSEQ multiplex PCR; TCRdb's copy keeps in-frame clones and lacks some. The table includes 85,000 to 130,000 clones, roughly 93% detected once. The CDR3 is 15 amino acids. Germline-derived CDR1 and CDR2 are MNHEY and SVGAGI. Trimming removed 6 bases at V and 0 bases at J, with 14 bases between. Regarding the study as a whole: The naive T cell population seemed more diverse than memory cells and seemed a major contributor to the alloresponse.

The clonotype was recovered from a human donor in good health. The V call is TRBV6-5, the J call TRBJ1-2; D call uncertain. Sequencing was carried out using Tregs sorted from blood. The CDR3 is CASRPAGPTNYGYTF. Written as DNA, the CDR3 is TGTGCCAGCAGGCCAGCCGGGCCCACTAACTATGGCTACACCTTC.